These 21 T cell receptor beta chains were sequenced from one sample in a study of shared clonotypes between healthy human individuals. Data came from immunoSEQ multiplex PCR; TCRdb stores just in-frame clones and leaves some out. Here the sample spans more than 2 million clones, 85% to 95% being singletons. The material sequenced was naive CD4+ T cells sorted from blood. The subset is: CD45RA+ positively selected. These receptors were obtained from a man in his late teens or twenties in good health.

V gene TRBV2 combines with J gene TRBJ2-2, with TRBD1 matching 7 bases. Germline V gene sequence: CDR1 SNHLY, CDR2 FYNNEI. V lost 2 bases and J lost 5; bases outside the gene matches: 5. The CDR3 runs to 15 residues. Here the CDR3 DNA reads TGTGCCAGCAGTGAACAGGGGGTTGGGACCGGGGAGCTGTTTTTT. It yields the protein CASSEQGVGTGELFF. The variable domain in full, with the rest retrieved from reference TRBV2 and TRBJ2-2, is EPEVTQTPSHQVTQMGQEVILRCVPISNHLYFYWYRQILGQKVEFLVSFYNNEISEKSEIFDDQFSVERPDGSNFTLKIRSTKLEDSAMYFCASSEQGVGTGELFFGEGSRLTVL.

The chain has TRBV11-3 and TRBJ2-3; D remains unclear. This CDR3 is built from 18 residues. Germline V gene data show CDR1 as SGHNT and CDR2 as YENEEA. V lost 5 bases and J 2 bases, leaving 23 bases between the germline ends. The CDR3: CASSRRPTKLTDTDTQYF. CDR3 DNA: TGTGCCAGCAGCCGTCGGCCCACTAAATTGACCGACACAGATACGCAGTATTTT.

The rearrangement uses TRBV7-2 and TRBJ2-7; 9 bases are a match to TRBD2. J was trimmed by 4 bases and V by 4 bases; bases with no gene match: 14. The CDR3 is made up of 17 amino acids. Per germline, CDR1 SGHTA and CDR2 FQGNSA. The CDR3 region is CASSYDPSGEIGYEQYF. The CDR3 region has the DNA TGTGCCAGCAGCTACGACCCTAGCGGGGAGATTGGGTACGAGCAGTACTTC.

This clone was counted a few times. The chain recombines TRBV2 with TRBJ2-5; D perhaps matches TRBD1 (6 bases). TRBJ2-7 explains the end of the DNA better; the J call may be wrong. The germline gives CDR1 SNHLY, CDR2 FYNNEI. CDR3 size: 15 residues. The CDR3 protein is CASSEPTGTSYEQYF. CDR3 in DNA: TGTGCCAGCAGTGAACCAACAGGGACATCTTACGAGCAGTACTTC.

The rearrangement joins TRBV19 to TRBJ2-7; the D gene is possibly TRBD2 (5 bases). This CDR3 region has 14 residues. The V end was cut by 5 bases, the J end by 2 bases, with 13 bases between. CDR1 and CDR2 (germline): LNHDA, SQIVND (reference sequence). The DNA for the CDR3 is TGTGCCAGTAGTTCCTCCGGGAATGCCTACGAGCAGTACTTC. It translates to CASSSSGNAYEQYF.

The chain links TRBV7-2 to TRBJ2-5; the D gene is possibly TRBD2 (5 bases). In germline, CDR1 is SGHTA, CDR2 FQGNSA. The CDR3 contains 18 residues. With 5 bases removed from V and 1 base from J, the gap between germline ends came to 23 bases. The CDR3 bases are TGTGCCAGCAGCCCACTTATACCGCGCCCCGGGGTCCAAGAGACCCAGTACTTC. This encodes CASSPLIPRPGVQETQYF.

The CDR3 DNA reads as TGCGCCAGCGGGACAGGGAGTTATGGCTACACCTTC. Amino acid sequence: CASGTGSYGYTF. V gene TRBV5-1 combines with J gene TRBJ1-2; TRBD1 matches at 9 bases. The J segment lost 5 bases and the V segment lost 7 bases, leaving 3 bases of the junction unmatched. CDR3 length: 12 amino acids. Germline-derived CDR1 and CDR2 are SGHRS and YFSETQ.

The CDR3, as DNA: TGTGCCAGCAGCGCCACAGGGGCCTCCTACAATGAGCAGTTCTTC. Amino acids: CASSATGASYNEQFF. The chain combines TRBV13 with TRBJ2-1, with TRBD1 matching 7 bases. The CDR3 length is 15 residues. V lost 5 bases to trimming and J lost 0 bases; unmatched junction nucleotides: 4. Per germline, CDR1 PRHDT and CDR2 FYEKMQ (reference sequence).

A few counts support this clone. Other DNA sequences in the sample encode the same CDR3. The chain has TRBV19 and TRBJ2-1; the D gene is possibly TRBD1 (7 bases). Trimming shortened V by 5 bases and J by 1 base, and 9 bases separated the two germline ends. This CDR3 contains 14 residues. The germline CDR1 and CDR2 sequences are LNHDA and SQIVND (reference sequence). In nucleotides, the CDR3 is TGTGCCAGTAGTTCAGGGGGGTCCTACAATGAGCAGTTCTTC. It codes for CASSSGGSYNEQFF.

The chain joins TRBV6-1 to TRBJ1-2; maybe TRBD1 (6 bases). Germline V lookup: CDR1 MNHNS, CDR2 SASEGT. The CDR3 runs to 15 residues. Trimming shortened V by 7 bases and J by 4 bases, and 19 bases separated the two germline ends. CDR3 amino acids: CASIPTTGQFYGYTF. The DNA for the CDR3 is TGTGCCAGCATTCCAACTACGGGACAATTCTATGGCTACACCTTC.

The J gene is TRBJ1-1, the V gene TRBV9; D remains ambiguous. There are 15 residues in the CDR3. V shed 2 bases and J shed 8 bases, with 19 bases lying between them. CDR1 is SGDLS and CDR2 is YYNGEE in the germline V gene. This CDR3 is CASSVLSGPGIEAFF. CDR3 DNA: TGTGCCAGCAGCGTTCTGAGCGGGCCGGGGATAGAAGCTTTCTTT.

A remark on this clone: The sample has other DNA sequences that encode this CDR3 too. The rearrangement links TRBV30 to TRBJ1-4; a possible D gene is TRBD1 (6 bases). Germline CDR1 and CDR2: GTSNPN and SVGIG (reference sequence). The CDR3 totals 13 residues. Between the trimmed V and J ends, which lost 2 bases and 8 bases, there was a span of 12 bases. This CDR3 is CAWSSQGREKLFF. The CDR3 region has the DNA TGTGCCTGGAGTTCACAGGGTCGCGAAAAACTGTTTTTT.

This sequence joins TRBV10-3 and TRBJ2-5, with 13 bases identical to TRBD2. J gave up 2 bases and V 4 bases, and 4 bases lay outside the gene matches. The germline gives CDR1 ENHRY, CDR2 SYGVKD. The CDR3 totals 16 residues. In DNA, the CDR3 is TGTGCCATCAGTGGACTAGCGGGAGGAGGGCAAGAGACCCAGTACTTC. Translated, it gives CAISGLAGGGQETQYF.

V is TRBV28 and J is TRBJ1-4; 7 bases are shared with TRBD1. V was clipped by 7 bases and J by 7 bases; unmatched bases: 3. Germline V gene data show CDR1 as MDHEN and CDR2 as SYDVKM. This CDR3 spans 12 amino acids. The CDR3 spells CASKGAIEKLFF. In nucleotides, the CDR3 is TGTGCCAGCAAGGGGGCTATTGAAAAACTGTTTTTT.

The V gene is TRBV11-2, the J gene TRBJ2-3; 8 bases fit TRBD2. The ends lost 0 bases at V and 7 bases at J; junction bases unmatched: 9. Germline-derived CDR1 and CDR2 are SGHAT and FQNNGV. The CDR3 has 16 amino acids. The CDR3 DNA is TGTGCCAGCAGCTTAGATACGACGGGGGGGCGGAATACGCAGTATTTT. Protein: CASSLDTTGGRNTQYF.

This clone was seen just once. V usage is TRBV19 and J usage is TRBJ1-1; 8 bases fit TRBD1. The CDR3 runs 13 residues. Germline V lookup: CDR1 LNHDA, CDR2 SQIVND (reference sequence). V shed 7 bases, J shed 3 bases, and the junction held 4 bases outside the gene matches. The CDR3 region has the DNA TGTGCCAGTACAGGGGGCATGGACACTGAAGCTTTCTTT. Its protein is CASTGGMDTEAFF.

CDR3 loop: CSVRGSSYEQYF. CDR3 DNA: TGCAGCGTGCGGGGGAGCTCCTACGAGCAGTACTTC. The chain joins TRBV29-1 to TRBJ2-7; 7 nucleotides agree with TRBD2. The junction had 2 bases not matched to a gene; V was cut back by 6 bases and J by 0 bases. CDR1 and CDR2 from the germline V gene are SQVTM and ANQGSEA. The CDR3 extends over 12 amino acids.

This chain joins TRBV2 and TRBJ2-3, with TRBD2 matching 12 bases. V lost 6 bases to trimming and J lost 2 bases; unmatched junction nucleotides: 6. This CDR3 region has 16 residues. The germline V gene has CDR1 SNHLY and CDR2 FYNNEI. The CDR3: CASSPTSGGPTDTQYF. As DNA, the CDR3 is TGTGCCAGCAGCCCCACTAGCGGGGGGCCCACAGATACGCAGTATTTT. The full variable domain, in which reference TRBV2 and TRBJ2-3 provide the parts outside the CDR3, is EPEVTQTPSHQVTQMGQEVILRCVPISNHLYFYWYRQILGQKVEFLVSFYNNEISEKSEIFDDQFSVERPDGSNFTLKIRSTKLEDSAMYFCASSPTSGGPTDTQYFGPGTRLTVL.

The V and J genes are TRBV28 and TRBJ2-1, with 7 bases aligning to TRBD1. This CDR3 spans 17 amino acids. V trimming: 3 bases; J trimming: 0 bases; junction bases outside the gene matches: 8. Per germline, CDR1 MDHEN and CDR2 SYDVKM. The CDR3 sequence: CASSFPGTVYSYNEQFF. In DNA form, the CDR3 reads TGTGCCAGCAGTTTCCCCGGGACAGTCTACTCCTACAATGAGCAGTTCTTC. Variable domain in full (rest from reference TRBV28 and TRBJ2-1): DVKVTQSSRYLVKRTGEKVFLECVQDMDHENMFWYRQDPGLGLRLIYFSYDVKMKEKGDIPEGYSVSREKKERFSLILESASTNQTSMYLCASSFPGTVYSYNEQFFGPGTRLTVL.

V usage is TRBV14 and J usage is TRBJ2-6, with unresolved D. CDR1 SGHDN and CDR2 FVKESK come from the germline V gene. Trimming shortened V by 4 bases and J by 0 bases, and 13 bases separated the two germline ends. CDR3 length: 17 residues. The CDR3 protein is CASSPKRADSGANVLTF. In DNA, the CDR3 is TGTGCCAGCAGCCCCAAACGTGCGGACTCTGGGGCCAACGTCCTGACTTTC.

About this clone itself: The sample holds other DNA sequences that translate to the same CDR3. This rearrangement joins TRBV30 to TRBJ2-7; 8 positions agree with TRBD1. The CDR3 runs 13 residues. Germline V gene data show CDR1 as GTSNPN and CDR2 as SVGIG (reference sequence). Losses at the gene ends were 0 bases for V and 4 bases for J; bases not matched to a gene: 2. The CDR3 DNA follows: TGTGCCTGGAGTGTAGACAGGGGATACGAGCAGTACTTC. It translates to CAWSVDRGYEQYF. Together with reference TRBV30 and TRBJ2-7, the CDR3 gives the full variable domain: SQTIHQWPATLVQPVGSPLSLECTVEGTSNPNLYWYRQAAGRGLQLLFYSVGIGQISSEVPQNLSASRPQDRQFILSSKKLLLSDSGFYLCAWSVDRGYEQYFGPGTRLTVT.